This TCR beta chain was documented in a study of T cell responses to AZD1222 COVID-19 vaccine. TCRdb's copy holds only in-frame clones and misses some; the assay was immunoSEQ multiplex PCR. This sample carries 250,000 to 300,000 clones, 90% to 95% of them seen once, and the ten largest clones take 0.55%. V lost 5 bases, J lost 7 bases, and 11 bases lay in between. The CDR3 consists of 13 residues. Germline loops: CDR1 ENHRY, CDR2 SYGVKD. The chain uses TRBV10-3 and TRBJ2-2; unclear D gene. The sample was peripheral blood, taken 28 days after the second AZD1222 dose. The origin of this receptor is an adult who received the AZD1222 COVID-19 vaccine. The CDR3 spells CAISTSDGGELFF. In DNA, the CDR3 is TGTGCCATCAGTACCTCGGACGGCGGGGAGCTGTTTTTT.